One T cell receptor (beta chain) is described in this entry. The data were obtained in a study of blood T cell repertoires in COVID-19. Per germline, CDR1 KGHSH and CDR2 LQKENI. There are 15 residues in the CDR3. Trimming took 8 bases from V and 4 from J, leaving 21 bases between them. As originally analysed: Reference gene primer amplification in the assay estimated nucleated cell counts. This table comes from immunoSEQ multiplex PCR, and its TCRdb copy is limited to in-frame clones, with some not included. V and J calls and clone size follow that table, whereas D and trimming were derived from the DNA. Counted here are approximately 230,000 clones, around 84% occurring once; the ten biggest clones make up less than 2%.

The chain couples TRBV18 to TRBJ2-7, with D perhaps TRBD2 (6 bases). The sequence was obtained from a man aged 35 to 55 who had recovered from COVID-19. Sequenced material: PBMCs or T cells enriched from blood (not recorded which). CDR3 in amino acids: CASASYRDSSYEQYF. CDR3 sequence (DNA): TGTGCCAGCGCTTCCTACCGGGACTCCTCGTACGAGCAGTACTTC.